Each of the 28 T cell receptor beta chains below was sequenced from the same sample in a study of shared clonotypes between healthy human individuals. CD45RO negativity and positive selection for CCR7 defined naive CD8 cells, a population that excluded terminally differentiated effector memory CD45RA+ cells. Clones were sequenced by immunoSEQ multiplex PCR, and TCRdb holds only the in-frame ones, with some missing. The sample holds roughly 550,000 clones, around 95% seen once. The specimen was naive CD8+ T cells sorted from blood. These receptor sequences come from a woman aged 25 to 45 in good health.

Of note for this clone: The sample holds other DNA sequences that translate to the same CDR3. The CDR3 coding sequence is TGTGCCAGCAGTTTGTCCGGGCAAGAGACCCAGTACTTC. Translation: CASSLSGQETQYF. V gene TRBV27 combines with J gene TRBJ2-5, with D uncertain. CDR3 length: 13 amino acids. The germline V gene has CDR1 MNHEY and CDR2 SMNVEV (reference sequence). V was shortened by 3 bases and J by 2 bases, with 7 bases between the two germline ends.

This clone appeared once. The chain recombines TRBV6-4 with TRBJ2-1, with 9 bases lining up with TRBD2. This CDR3 region has 16 residues. The germline gives CDR1 MRHNA, CDR2 SNTAGT. After removal of 2 bases from V and 4 bases from J, the junction contained 6 bases not matched to a gene. DNA of the CDR3: TGTGCCAGCAGTGACGGAGGGACTAGCAGATACAATGAGCAGTTCTTC. It yields the protein CASSDGGTSRYNEQFF.

The DNA of the CDR3 is TGTGCCAGCAGCTTAGAAGGAGGGAGTGGGCAGCCCCAGCATTTT. It specifies CASSLEGGSGQPQHF. The gene calls are TRBV11-2 and TRBJ1-5; D unclear. The CDR3 has 15 residues. The germline V gene encodes CDR1 SGHAT and CDR2 FQNNGV. The ends were cut back, 0 bases at V and 7 bases at J, with 13 bases in the middle.

The V call is TRBV5-1, the J call TRBJ1-1, with D maybe TRBD1 (6 bases). The CDR3 contains 13 residues. Per germline, CDR1 SGHRS and CDR2 YFSETQ. Trimming took 2 bases from V and 5 from J, leaving 10 bases between them. In nucleotides, the CDR3 is TGCGCCAGCAGCTTCGGGGGGCTGACTGAAGCTTTCTTT. This translates into CASSFGGLTEAFF.

This clone was detected only a few times. The V call is TRBV7-8, the J call TRBJ2-7; D is uncertain. Deletions cut 4 bases from V and 2 bases from J, with 9 bases between. Germline V CDR1 and CDR2: SGHVS, FQNEAQ. The CDR3 runs to 13 residues. The CDR3 here is CASSSDETYEQYF. The CDR3 DNA reads TGTGCCAGCAGCTCCGACGAAACCTACGAGCAGTACTTC. Complete variable domain (other parts from reference TRBV7-8 and TRBJ2-7): GAGVSQSPRYKVAKRGQDVALRCDPISGHVSLFWYQQALGQGPEFLTYFQNEAQLDKSGLPSDRFFAERPEGSVSTLKIQRTQQEDSAVYLCASSSDETYEQYFGPGTRLTVT.

Here the CDR3 DNA reads TGTGCCAGCAGTGGAGCGGGTTGGGAGCAGTTCTTC. Translated, it gives CASSGAGWEQFF. The V gene is TRBV6-1, the J gene TRBJ2-1, with D maybe TRBD2 (6 bases). CDR1 and CDR2 (germline): MNHNS, SASEGT. V was trimmed by 4 bases and J by 10 bases, leaving 11 bases between them. The CDR3 has 12 amino acids.

J is TRBJ1-2 and V is TRBV2, with TRBD1 matching 8 bases. Germline lookup yields CDR1 SNHLY and CDR2 FYNNEI. The trim removed 5 bases at V and 5 bases at J, leaving 10 bases unmatched. The CDR3 contains 15 residues. CDR3 nucleotide sequence: TGTGCCAGCAGTCAGGGGGCGGGGGTCTCATATGGCTACACCTTC. Its protein product is CASSQGAGVSYGYTF. Looking up the rest from reference TRBV2 and TRBJ1-2 gives the full variable domain: EPEVTQTPSHQVTQMGQEVILRCVPISNHLYFYWYRQILGQKVEFLVSFYNNEISEKSEIFDDQFSVERPDGSNFTLKIRSTKLEDSAMYFCASSQGAGVSYGYTFGSGTRLTVV.

The chain links TRBV19 to TRBJ2-7, with TRBD2 identical over 10 bases. Germline-derived CDR1 and CDR2 are LNHDA and SQIVND (reference sequence). The ends lost 3 bases at V and 2 bases at J; junction bases unmatched: 1. The CDR3 runs 14 residues. This CDR3 reads CASSMTSGPYEQYF. CDR3 DNA sequence: TGTGCCAGTAGTATGACTAGCGGGCCCTACGAGCAGTACTTC. Based on the CDR3 plus reference TRBV19 and TRBJ2-7, the full variable domain is DGGITQSPKYLFRKEGQNVTLSCEQNLNHDAMYWYRQDPGQGLRLIYYSQIVNDFQKGDIAEGYSVSREKKESFPLTVTSAQKNPTAFYLCASSMTSGPYEQYFGPGTRLTVT.

The rearrangement links TRBV19 to TRBJ1-1, with TRBD1 identical over 9 bases. The CDR3 has 16 residues. With 4 bases clipped from V and 4 bases from J, the junction kept 10 bases outside the gene matches. Per the germline V gene, CDR1 is LNHDA and CDR2 is SQIVND (reference sequence). CDR3 amino acids: CASSTARRDRVTEAFF. CDR3 DNA: TGTGCCAGTAGTACCGCGAGGAGGGACAGGGTCACTGAAGCTTTCTTT.

CDR3 residues: CASSAPLANEQFF. Written as DNA, the CDR3 is TGTGCCAGCAGCGCACCTTTAGCCAATGAGCAGTTCTTC. The V gene is TRBV9, the J gene TRBJ2-1, with D hard to call. The germline V gene encodes CDR1 SGDLS and CDR2 YYNGEE. The CDR3 has 13 residues. Trimming stripped 3 bases from V and 6 bases from J, with 10 bases between.

The CDR3 DNA reads as TGTGCCAGCAGTTTCCCTGGACAGGGGGCCTATGGCTACACCTTC. Amino acids: CASSFPGQGAYGYTF. The chain combines TRBV28 with TRBJ1-2, with 11 bases that match TRBD1. J gave up 4 bases and V 3 bases, and 4 bases lay outside the gene matches. The CDR3 is made up of 15 amino acids. Germline loops: CDR1 MDHEN, CDR2 SYDVKM.

CDR3 in amino acids: CSVEGSYSNQPQHF. The CDR3, as DNA: TGCAGCGTTGAAGGCAGTTATAGCAATCAGCCCCAGCATTTT. The J gene is TRBJ1-5, the V gene TRBV29-1; D ambiguous. The CDR3 runs 14 residues. Trimming cost V 1 base and J 0 bases, with 7 bases left between them. The V gene's germline CDR1 is SQVTM and CDR2 ANQGSEA.

This chain links TRBV7-9 with TRBJ1-2; D gene ambiguous. The CDR3 totals 13 residues. Germline CDR1 reads SEHNR; CDR2 reads FQNEAQ (reference sequence). V was cut by 1 base and J by 6 bases, with 9 bases left in between. The CDR3 sequence: CASSLGTLDGYTF. The CDR3 coding sequence is TGTGCCAGCAGCTTAGGGACGTTGGATGGCTACACCTTC.

V gene TRBV5-6 combines with J gene TRBJ2-5; tentatively, D is TRBD1 or TRBD2 (6 bases each). CDR3 size: 19 residues. Germline CDR1 SGHDT, CDR2 YYEEEE. The ends were cut back, 0 bases at V and 4 bases at J, with 25 bases in the middle. The CDR3 DNA follows: TGTGCCAGCAGCTTGGCCTTCGAGTCGGGGGCGGTTTTGGGAGAGACCCAGTACTTC. It specifies CASSLAFESGAVLGETQYF.

This clone was seen once. At the DNA level, this CDR3 is encoded by other sequences in the same sample as well. The chain combines TRBV27 with TRBJ2-7, with D perhaps matching TRBD1 (6 bases). Germline V gene data show CDR1 as MNHEY and CDR2 as SMNVEV (reference sequence). Trimming left V 0 bases short and J 6 bases short, with 12 bases between. The CDR3 contains 14 residues. For the CDR3, the DNA is TGTGCCAGCAGTTTATCGGGGACACCTGGCGAGCAGTACTTC. Translating it yields CASSLSGTPGEQYF.

The chain combines TRBV27 with TRBJ1-2; possibly TRBD1 for D (6 bases). Trimming removed 4 bases at V and 6 bases at J, with 18 bases between. The CDR3 runs to 15 residues. Per the germline V gene, CDR1 is MNHEY and CDR2 is SMNVEV (reference sequence). This CDR3 is CASSWNRGGHNGYTF. CDR3 coding DNA: TGTGCCAGCAGTTGGAATCGGGGGGGCCATAATGGCTACACCTTC.

V is TRBV27 and J is TRBJ2-7; tentative D call: TRBD2 (5 bases). Germline assignment: CDR1 MNHEY and CDR2 SMNVEV (reference sequence). This CDR3 is built from 14 residues. The V end lost 5 bases, the J end lost 2 bases, and 13 bases lay between the germline ends. DNA of the CDR3: TGTGCCAGCAGTCCAACGGGGATAACCTACGAGCAGTACTTC. Protein product: CASSPTGITYEQYF.

The chain recombines TRBV29-1 with TRBJ1-4; D is undetermined. V lost 4 bases to trimming and J lost 4 bases, with 7 bases between them. Germline-derived CDR1 and CDR2 are SQVTM and ANQGSEA. There are 12 residues in the CDR3. The CDR3 nucleotides read TGCAGCGTTGCTGGAATTAATGAAAAACTGTTTTTT. Translating gives CSVAGINEKLFF.

The chain carries TRBV5-5 and TRBJ1-5, with 11 bases fitting TRBD1. Germline CDR1 is SGHKS and CDR2 is YYEKEE (reference sequence). V lost 4 bases to trimming and J lost 7 bases; unmatched junction nucleotides: 7. The CDR3 covers 15 residues. CDR3 bases: TGTGCCAGCAGCCCGGGACAGGGGGTTGGCCAGCCCCAGCATTTT. It translates to CASSPGQGVGQPQHF.

Turning to this clone: Other nucleotide sequences in the sample specify the same CDR3. The rearrangement uses TRBV5-8 and TRBJ1-1; D gene unclear. The ends were cut back, 1 base at V and 2 bases at J, with 0 bases in the middle. Germline V lookup: CDR1 SGHTS, CDR2 YDEGEE. CDR3 length equals 11 residues. The CDR3 DNA follows: TGTGCCAGCAGCTTGAACACTGAAGCTTTCTTT. Amino acid sequence: CASSLNTEAFF.

The chain combines TRBV5-1 with TRBJ1-5; 9 bases are shared with TRBD1. Unmatched junction bases numbered 5, after V lost 5 bases and J lost 5 bases. The CDR3 has 14 amino acids. The germline V gene encodes CDR1 SGHRS and CDR2 YFSETQ. In DNA, the CDR3 is TGCGCCAGCAGTCCCACAGGGGGCTATCAGCCCCAGCATTTT. Translating it yields CASSPTGGYQPQHF.

The J gene is TRBJ2-3, the V gene TRBV27; D is undetermined. The CDR3 covers 13 residues. Germline assignment: CDR1 MNHEY and CDR2 SMNVEV (reference sequence). Trimming left V 7 bases short and J 2 bases short, with 10 bases between. The CDR3 loop reads CASTPGNTDTQYF. CDR3 nucleotide sequence: TGTGCCAGCACCCCAGGAAACACAGATACGCAGTATTTT.

J is TRBJ2-3 and V is TRBV5-4; maybe TRBD1 (6 bases). Between the trimmed V and J ends, which lost 1 base and 6 bases, there was a span of 12 bases. From germline, CDR1 is SGHNT and CDR2 YYREEE (reference sequence). CDR3 size: 14 residues. The CDR3 region is CASSLIQGGDTQYF. The CDR3 region has the DNA TGTGCCAGCAGCTTGATACAGGGCGGGGATACGCAGTATTTT.

The genes are TRBV29-1 and TRBJ2-1; 12 bases are a match to TRBD2. The J segment lost 2 bases and the V segment lost 6 bases, leaving 8 bases of the junction unmatched. Germline V lookup: CDR1 SQVTM, CDR2 ANQGSEA. The CDR3 covers 16 residues. The DNA of the CDR3 is TGCAGCGTCGTTCCTACTAGCGGGAGGACCTACAATGAGCAGTTCTTC. This codes for CSVVPTSGRTYNEQFF.

The V call is TRBV7-6, the J call TRBJ2-7; 7 bases align to TRBD1. The CDR3 runs 15 residues. Germline V gene sequence: CDR1 SGHVS, CDR2 FNYEAQ. V was pared by 5 bases and J by 5 bases, with 12 bases of the junction left unmatched. CDR3 sequence (DNA): TGTGCCAGCAGCAGCCGACAGGGTTATACGAACGAGCAGTACTTC. Translating it yields CASSSRQGYTNEQYF.

The table lists this clone with a count of one. The chain employs TRBV2 and TRBJ2-7; D unclear. Germline V gives CDR1 SNHLY, CDR2 FYNNEI. This CDR3 comprises 11 residues. The V end was cut by 5 bases, the J end by 3 bases, with 5 bases between. The CDR3 region has the DNA TGTGCCAGCAGTTGGAACTACGAGCAGTACTTC. Protein: CASSWNYEQYF.

CDR3 DNA: TGCGCCAGCAGTGAGACGACTAGCTATGAGCAGTTCTTC. Translated, it gives CASSETTSYEQFF. V is TRBV10-2 and J is TRBJ2-1; 7 nucleotides agree with TRBD2. The CDR3 loop spans 13 amino acids. Germline V CDR1 and CDR2: WSHSY, SAAADI. Trimming cost V 2 bases and J 8 bases; bases outside gene matches: 3.

The chain has TRBV4-2 and TRBJ2-7, with D possibly TRBD2 on 5 matching bases. The V gene's germline CDR1 is LGHNA and CDR2 YNFKEQ. The CDR3 sequence is 14 residues long. The V end was cut by 4 bases, the J end by 2 bases, with 12 bases between. The DNA of the CDR3 is TGTGCCAGCAGCCTCGACACGGGAACCTACGAGCAGTACTTC. Its protein is CASSLDTGTYEQYF.